This TCR beta chain originates from a study of blood T cell repertoires in COVID-19. Study context: The samples span acute and convalescent COVID-19 from the United States, Italy and Spain. The analysed material was cDNA or gDNA that came from T cells, B-cell-depleted T cells, or PBMCs.

The CDR3 is made up of 13 amino acids. CDR1 KGHSH and CDR2 LQKENI come from the germline V gene. Deletions cut 8 bases from V and 1 base from J, with 11 bases between. In the original workflow: From reference gene primer amplification, estimates of nucleated cell counts were derived. TCRdb keeps only in-frame clones here, not all; method: immunoSEQ multiplex PCR. From that table come the V and J calls and clone size; the DNA was used to work out D and trimming. The sample carries some 76,000 clones, around nine tenths recorded once. The V and J genes are TRBV18 and TRBJ1-1; D is ambiguous. The sample was peripheral blood. The receptor was derived from a human donor in a cohort sampled during active COVID-19. CDR3 residues: CASHKEQNTEAFF. The CDR3 nucleotides read TGTGCCAGCCATAAAGAACAGAACACTGAAGCTTTCTTT.